This T cell receptor beta chain was identified during a study of cytomegalovirus exposure and HLA in healthy donors. V lost 4 bases and J lost 2, with 10 bases in between. Germline CDR1 is SEHNR and CDR2 is FQNEAQ (reference sequence). This CDR3 has 14 amino acids. In its sample, this clone was seen once. Clones were sequenced by immunoSEQ multiplex PCR, and TCRdb holds only the in-frame ones, with some missing. The top ten hold 3% of the sample, which has about 160,000 clones, about 89% seen once. The receptor comes from a woman in her late teens or twenties in good health and CMV-seropositive. The gene calls are TRBV7-9 and TRBJ2-3; D might be TRBD1 (6 bases). The sample was PBMCs. This CDR3 reads CASSWQGFTDTQYF. The CDR3 DNA reads as TGTGCCAGCAGCTGGCAGGGGTTCACAGATACGCAGTATTTT.